These 18 T cell receptor beta chains share one sample of origin, sequenced in a study of control samples from healthy donors and cancer patients. The table came from immunoSEQ multiplex PCR; TCRdb's copy has only in-frame clones and leaves some out. The repertoire includes about 410,000 clones, 75% to 95% of them detected once, and roughly 6.4% sits in the top ten. The sample was PBMCs. Source of these receptors: a man in his forties or fifties with head and neck cancer.

The chain combines TRBV18 with TRBJ1-3; 7 nucleotides match TRBD1. With V trimmed by 0 bases and J by 0 bases, 14 bases remained unmatched. CDR3 size: 20 residues. CDR1 is KGHSH, CDR2 LQKENI, per germline. The CDR3 protein is CASSPPDRAQPPGSGNTIYF. CDR3 bases: TGTGCCAGCTCACCACCAGACAGGGCACAACCACCCGGCTCTGGAAACACCATATATTTT.

This clone was detected a few times. The chain combines TRBV6-5 with TRBJ1-5; TRBD1 aligns across 9 bases. V lost 4 bases, J lost 4 bases, and 5 bases stayed unmatched. The CDR3 sequence is 15 residues long. The V gene's germline CDR1 is MNHEY and CDR2 SVGAGI. CDR3 protein: CASSFGGQGNQPQHF. The CDR3, as DNA: TGTGCCAGCAGTTTTGGGGGACAGGGAAATCAGCCCCAGCATTTT.

The chain uses TRBV7-2 and TRBJ2-3; 8 bases map to TRBD2. This CDR3 comprises 15 residues. V gave up 5 bases and J gave up 3 bases; unmatched junction bases: 7. CDR1 and CDR2 (germline): SGHTA, FQGNSA. The CDR3 DNA reads TGTGCCAGCAGCCCCGAGGGCGGGGGGACAGATACGCAGTATTTT. Translating it yields CASSPEGGGTDTQYF.

V gene TRBV20-1 combines with J gene TRBJ2-1; 12 positions match TRBD2. The junction had 11 bases not matched to a gene; V was cut back by 3 bases and J by 8 bases. The CDR3 extends over 16 amino acids. From germline, CDR1 is DFQATT and CDR2 SNEGSKA (reference sequence). CDR3 nucleotide sequence: TGCAGTGCTAGTACTAGCGGGGGGCCAGGTCGAGATGAGCAGTTCTTC. This translates into CSASTSGGPGRDEQFF.

The V gene is TRBV6-6, the J gene TRBJ1-5; possibly TRBD1 for D (5 bases). The length of the CDR3 is 14 residues. The V and J ends lost 7 bases and 6 bases respectively, with 16 bases between them. CDR1 is MNHNY and CDR2 is SVGAGI in the germline V gene (reference sequence). CDR3 residues: CASTPQGEGQPQHF. The CDR3 nucleotides are TGTGCCAGCACCCCACAAGGGGAGGGTCAGCCCCAGCATTTT.

Points on this clone: A junction boundary mismatches the germline segment, possibly from a read error. Other nucleotide sequences from this sample produce the same CDR3. The genes are TRBV6-6 and TRBJ1-4; TRBD1 matches at 7 bases. Germline-derived CDR1 and CDR2 are MNHNY and SVGAGI (reference sequence). This CDR3 comprises 18 residues. The CDR3 DNA is TGTGCCAGCAGTCCCCAACCTATCACAGGGGAGATTGGAGAAAAATTGTTTTTT. Encoded protein: CASSPQPITGEIGEKLFF.

The chain combines TRBV28 with TRBJ1-2; D call uncertain. The germline gives CDR1 MDHEN, CDR2 SYDVKM. CDR3 length: 14 amino acids. Trimming took off 1 base at V and 5 bases at J, with 11 bases between the two ends. The CDR3 is CASSLLGGVYGYTF. CDR3 nucleotides: TGTGCCAGCAGTTTATTGGGCGGGGTTTATGGCTACACCTTC.

This chain links TRBV5-5 with TRBJ1-1; 11 nucleotides agree with TRBD1. V lost 1 base and J lost 1; bases outside the gene matches: 9. Germline V gives CDR1 SGHKS, CDR2 YYEKEE (reference sequence). The CDR3 sequence is 18 residues long. CDR3 sequence: CASSLRRTGGLANTEAFF. The CDR3 region has the DNA TGTGCCAGCAGCTTGAGAAGGACAGGGGGCCTTGCGAACACTGAAGCTTTCTTT. Complete variable domain (other parts from reference TRBV5-5 and TRBJ1-1): DAGVTQSPTHLIKTRGQQVTLRCSPISGHKSVSWYQQVLGQGPQFIFQYYEKEERGRGNFPDRFSARQFPNYSSELNVNALLLGDSALYLCASSLRRTGGLANTEAFFGQGTRLTVV.

This clone appeared a few times. This rearrangement joins TRBV6-6 to TRBJ1-5, with a possible D match to TRBD1 (5 bases). The CDR3 spans 14 residues. The germline CDR1 and CDR2 sequences are MNHNY and SVGAGI (reference sequence). Trimming removed 5 bases at V and 7 bases at J, with 15 bases between. The CDR3: CASSGVSRDQPQHF. The CDR3 DNA is TGTGCCAGCAGTGGCGTCAGTCGGGACCAGCCCCAGCATTTT.

The V and J genes are TRBV30 and TRBJ1-6; 8 nucleotides agree with TRBD1. The V gene's germline CDR1 is GTSNPN and CDR2 SVGIG (reference sequence). J was trimmed by 14 bases and V by 5 bases; bases with no gene match: 2. The CDR3 length is 10 residues. CDR3: CAWGQGTLHF. The CDR3 DNA sequence: TGTGCCTGGGGACAGGGCACCCTCCACTTT.

This chain links TRBV6-5 with TRBJ2-3; D is ambiguous. This CDR3 is built from 14 residues. V was pared by 4 bases and J by 0 bases, with 8 bases between. CDR1 and CDR2 from the germline V gene are MNHEY and SVGAGI. CDR3 in amino acids: CASSLAVSTDTQYF. In DNA form, the CDR3 reads TGTGCCAGCAGTTTAGCAGTAAGCACAGATACGCAGTATTTT.

The chain carries TRBV5-8 and TRBJ2-2; perhaps TRBD1 as D (5 bases). The V end was cut by 2 bases, the J end by 2 bases, with 16 bases between. In germline, CDR1 is SGHTS, CDR2 YDEGEE. The CDR3 spans 17 residues. The chain's CDR3 is CASSFARAHINTGELFF. CDR3 sequence (DNA): TGTGCCAGCAGCTTCGCCAGGGCCCATATAAACACCGGGGAGCTGTTTTTT.

This rearrangement joins TRBV4-1 to TRBJ2-3; 10 positions match TRBD2. The CDR3 runs to 17 residues. The germline V gene has CDR1 MGHRA and CDR2 YSYEKL. J was trimmed by 2 bases and V by 1 base; bases with no gene match: 6. The CDR3 bases are TGCGCCAGCAGCCAAGGTTTCCTAGCGGGGGCCACAGATACGCAGTATTTT. Protein product: CASSQGFLAGATDTQYF.

This rearrangement joins TRBV11-2 to TRBJ2-1; D is perhaps TRBD2 (6 bases). This CDR3 spans 14 amino acids. The germline CDR1 and CDR2 sequences are SGHAT and FQNNGV. V gave up 3 bases and J gave up 3 bases, with 9 bases separating them. The CDR3 loop is CASSLGRGYNEQFF. Here the CDR3 DNA reads TGTGCCAGCAGCTTGGGGCGGGGCTACAATGAGCAGTTCTTC.

The chain carries TRBV6-5 and TRBJ1-3; TRBD1 aligns across 10 bases. The germline V gene has CDR1 MNHEY and CDR2 SVGAGI. CDR3 length equals 15 residues. The trim removed 7 bases at V and 7 bases at J, leaving 10 bases unmatched. This chain's CDR3 is CASNPGQGRSNTIYF. The DNA of the CDR3 is TGTGCCAGCAATCCGGGACAGGGGAGGAGTAACACCATATATTTT.

V and J are TRBV7-8 and TRBJ1-6; 8 bases agree with TRBD1. The germline gives CDR1 SGHVS, CDR2 FQNEAQ. Trimming at V came to 6 bases and at J to 4 bases, leaving 5 bases not matched to a gene. The length of the CDR3 is 15 residues. DNA of the CDR3: TGTGCCAGCAGGTCCGGGACAGGTTATAATTCACCCCTCCACTTT. Its translation is CASRSGTGYNSPLHF.

The genes are TRBV19 and TRBJ2-7, with 13 bases matching TRBD2. CDR1 is LNHDA, CDR2 SQIVND, per germline (reference sequence). The CDR3 has 17 residues. V was clipped by 4 bases and J by 3 bases; unmatched bases: 9. The CDR3 DNA sequence: TGTGCCAGTAGTAGATCCGGGACTAGCGGGATAAACTACGAGCAGTACTTC. Translating gives CASSRSGTSGINYEQYF.

The rearrangement uses TRBV27 and TRBJ2-1; 7 bases match TRBD1. With 5 bases clipped from V and 3 bases from J, the junction kept 7 bases outside the gene matches. CDR1 is MNHEY and CDR2 is SMNVEV in the germline V gene (reference sequence). The CDR3 is 15 amino acids. For the CDR3, the DNA is TGTGCCAGCAGTCCTAACAGGGGAATCTACAATGAGCAGTTCTTC. Translated, it gives CASSPNRGIYNEQFF.